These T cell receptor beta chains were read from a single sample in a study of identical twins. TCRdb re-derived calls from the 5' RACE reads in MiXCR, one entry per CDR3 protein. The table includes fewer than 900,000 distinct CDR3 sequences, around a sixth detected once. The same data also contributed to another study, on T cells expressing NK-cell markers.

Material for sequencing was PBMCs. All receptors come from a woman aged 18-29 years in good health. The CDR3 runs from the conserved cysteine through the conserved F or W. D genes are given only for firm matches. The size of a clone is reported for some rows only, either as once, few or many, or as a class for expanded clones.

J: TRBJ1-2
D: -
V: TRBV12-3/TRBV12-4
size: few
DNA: TGTGCCAGCAGCCACAGGATATCTGGGTATGGCTACACCTTC
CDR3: CASSHRISGYGYTF

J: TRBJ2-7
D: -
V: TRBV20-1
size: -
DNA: TGCAGTGCTAGAGGACAGGGGAGGGGATACGAGCAGTACTTC
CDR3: CSARGQGRGYEQYF

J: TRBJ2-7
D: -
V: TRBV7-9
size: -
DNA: TGTGCCAGCAGGGCCCACTACGGCGAGCAGTACTTC
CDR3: CASRAHYGEQYF

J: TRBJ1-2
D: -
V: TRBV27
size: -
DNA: TGTGCCAGCAGTATATCACAGGGCCCCTATGGCTACACCTTC
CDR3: CASSISQGPYGYTF

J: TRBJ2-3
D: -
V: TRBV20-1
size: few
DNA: TGCAGTGCCCTCGCCCGGGAGAGGACAGATACGCAGTATTTT
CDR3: CSALARERTDTQYF

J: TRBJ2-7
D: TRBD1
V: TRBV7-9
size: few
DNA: TGTGCCAGCAGTGGGGACAGCCGTACGCAGCAGTACTTC
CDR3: CASSGDSRTQQYF

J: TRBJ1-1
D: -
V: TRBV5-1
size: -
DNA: TGCGCCAGCAGCTTAATGTGGAACACTGAAGCTTTCTTT
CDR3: CASSLMWNTEAFF

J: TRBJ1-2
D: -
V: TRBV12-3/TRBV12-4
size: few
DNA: TGTGCCAGCAGTTGGGAAGGGCCCTCGGGCTACACCTTC
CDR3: CASSWEGPSGYTF

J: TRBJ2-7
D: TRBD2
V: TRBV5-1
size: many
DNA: TGTGCCAGCAGTTTTAGCGGGGGTTACGAGCAGTACTTC
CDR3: CASSFSGGYEQYF

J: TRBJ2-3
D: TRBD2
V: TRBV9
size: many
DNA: TGTGCCAGCAGCGTAGGGAGCGGGGGCACAGATACGCAGTATTTT
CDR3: CASSVGSGGTDTQYF

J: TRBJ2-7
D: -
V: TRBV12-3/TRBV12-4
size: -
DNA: TGTGCCAGCAGTCCAACGATGGGCCACGAGCAGTACTTC
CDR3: CASSPTMGHEQYF

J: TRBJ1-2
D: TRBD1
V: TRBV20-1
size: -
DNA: TGCAGTGCTAGCCTAGAGGGGGCCGGAGGCTACACCTTC
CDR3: CSASLEGAGGYTF

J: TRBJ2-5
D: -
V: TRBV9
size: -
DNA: TGTGCCAGCAGCGTCCTCCCGGGGGACAGAAAAGAGACCCAGTACTTC
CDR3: CASSVLPGDRKETQYF

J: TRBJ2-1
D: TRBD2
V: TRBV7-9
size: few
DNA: TGTGCCAGCAGCTCCAGACTAGCGAGAGGGGGTGAGCAGTTCTTC
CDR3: CASSSRLARGGEQFF

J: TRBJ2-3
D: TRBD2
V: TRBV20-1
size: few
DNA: TGCAGTGCTAGAGATCTTCTAGCGGTGCGCACAGATACGCAGTATTTT
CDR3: CSARDLLAVRTDTQYF

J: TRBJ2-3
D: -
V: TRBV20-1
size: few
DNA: TGCAGTGCTAAGCTCCAGCGGACTTACACAGATACGCAGTATTTT
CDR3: CSAKLQRTYTDTQYF

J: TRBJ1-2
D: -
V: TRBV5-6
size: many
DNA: TGTGCCAGCAGCTTGGGCAGTTCCTATGGCTACACCTTC
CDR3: CASSLGSSYGYTF

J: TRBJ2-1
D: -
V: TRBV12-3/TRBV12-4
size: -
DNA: TGTGCCAGCAGCTACCTTAGCGAATTGCAGTTCTTC
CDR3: CASSYLSELQFF

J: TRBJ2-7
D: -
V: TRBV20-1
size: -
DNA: TGCAGTGCTAGAGATCGAAAAAAGATCTACGAGCAGTACTTC
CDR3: CSARDRKKIYEQYF

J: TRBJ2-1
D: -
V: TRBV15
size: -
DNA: TGTGCCACCAGCAGAATCAACGATGAGCAGTTCTTC
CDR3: CATSRINDEQFF

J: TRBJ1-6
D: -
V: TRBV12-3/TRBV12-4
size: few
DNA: TGTGCCAGCAGTCTTATACAGGGAGGCACCCTCCACTTT
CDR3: CASSLIQGGTLHF

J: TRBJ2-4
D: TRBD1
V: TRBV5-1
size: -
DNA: TGCGCCAGCAGCCGGACCGGGACAGGGAAGCTAAACATTCAGTACTTC
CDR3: CASSRTGTGKLNIQYF

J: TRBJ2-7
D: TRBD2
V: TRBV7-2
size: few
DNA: TGTGCCAGCAGCTTATCTAGCGGGAGTGGGTCCTCCTACGAGCAGTACTTC
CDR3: CASSLSSGSGSSYEQYF

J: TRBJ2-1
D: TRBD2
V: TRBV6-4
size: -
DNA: TGTGCCAGCAGTGACCTTAGCGGGGGGCTAAATGAGCAGTTCTTC
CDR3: CASSDLSGGLNEQFF

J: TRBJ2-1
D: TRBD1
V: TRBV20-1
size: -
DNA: TGCAGTGCTAGGAAGGGGGCCCCACATGAGCAGTTCTTC
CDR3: CSARKGAPHEQFF

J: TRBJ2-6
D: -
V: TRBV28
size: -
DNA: TGTGCCAGCAGTTTAAGATCTGGGGCCAACGTCCTGACTTTC
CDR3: CASSLRSGANVLTF

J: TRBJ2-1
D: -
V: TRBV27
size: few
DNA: TGTGCCAGCAAGGGGCGCTATGAGCAGTTCTTC
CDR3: CASKGRYEQFF

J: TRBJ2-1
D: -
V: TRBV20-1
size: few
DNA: TGCAGTGCTAGAGAAGGAGCGGAGACTTCCTACAATGAGCAGTTCTTC
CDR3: CSAREGAETSYNEQFF

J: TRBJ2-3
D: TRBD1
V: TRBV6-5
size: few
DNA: TGTGCCAGCAGTTACTCAGGACAGGGGGCGGTAACAGATACGCAGTATTTT
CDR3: CASSYSGQGAVTDTQYF

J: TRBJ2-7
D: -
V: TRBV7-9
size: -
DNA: TGTGCCAGCAGCGTACAGGGGGGGAGTGAGCAGTACTTC
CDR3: CASSVQGGSEQYF

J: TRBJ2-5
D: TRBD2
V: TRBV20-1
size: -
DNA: TGCAGTGCTAGAAAGCTAGCGGGGGAGGGAGAGACCCAGTACTTC
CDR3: CSARKLAGEGETQYF

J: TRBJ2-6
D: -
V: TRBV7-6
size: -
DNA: TGTGCCAGCAGCTCCTCCCCGGCTGGGGCCAACGTCCTGACTTTC
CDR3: CASSSSPAGANVLTF

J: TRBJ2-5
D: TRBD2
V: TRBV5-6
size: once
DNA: TGTGCCAGCAGCTCCTGGACTAGCGGGGGTCAAGAGACCCAGTACTTC
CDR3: CASSSWTSGGQETQYF

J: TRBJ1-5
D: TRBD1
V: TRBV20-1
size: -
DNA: TGCAGTGCCCCGGACAGGGGAAGCAATCAGCCCCAGCATTTT
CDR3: CSAPDRGSNQPQHF

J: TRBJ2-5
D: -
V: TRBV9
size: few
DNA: TGTGCCAGCGAAGGAGGGCAGACCCAGTACTTC
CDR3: CASEGGQTQYF

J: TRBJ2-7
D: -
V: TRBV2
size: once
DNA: TGTGCCAGCAGCCTAAATCGGGGGTTGGGGTACTTC
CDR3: CASSLNRGLGYF

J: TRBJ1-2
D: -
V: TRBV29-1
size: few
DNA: TGCAGCGTCCGCTCCGGGGCCACCACCTACACCTTC
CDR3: CSVRSGATTYTF

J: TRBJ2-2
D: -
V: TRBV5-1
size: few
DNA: TGCGCCAGCAGCTCCGGGACTCCCACCGGGGAGCTGTTTTTT
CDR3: CASSSGTPTGELFF

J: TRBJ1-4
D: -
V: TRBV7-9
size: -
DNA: TGTGCCAGCAGCTTAAGTCGTATGGCTGAAAAACTGTTTTTT
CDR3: CASSLSRMAEKLFF

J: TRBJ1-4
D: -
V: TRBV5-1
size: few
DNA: TGCGCCAGCAGCGAGGGACGGTCGCTACGAAAACTGTTTTTT
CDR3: CASSEGRSLRKLFF

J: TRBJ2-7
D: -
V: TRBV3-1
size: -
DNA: TGTGCCAGCAGCCAAGGGACTAACTCCTACGAGCAGTACTTC
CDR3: CASSQGTNSYEQYF

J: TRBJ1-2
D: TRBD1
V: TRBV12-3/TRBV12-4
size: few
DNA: TGTGCCAGCAGTGCCGCCGGGACAGGGAGCTATGGCTACACCTTC
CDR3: CASSAAGTGSYGYTF

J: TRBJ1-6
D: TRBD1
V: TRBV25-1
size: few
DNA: TGTGCCAGCAGTGAACGAGACAGGGAAACTTCACCCCTCCACTTT
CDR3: CASSERDRETSPLHF

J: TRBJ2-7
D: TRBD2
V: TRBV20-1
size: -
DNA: TGCAGTGCTAGAGAGGGACTAGATATTAACTTC
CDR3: CSAREGLDINF

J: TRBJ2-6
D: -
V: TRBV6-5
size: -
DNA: TGTGCCAGCAGTTACTCTACGGGACCGTACTCTGGGGCCAACGTCCTGACTTTC
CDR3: CASSYSTGPYSGANVLTF